In its sample, the clone carrying this T cell receptor beta chain was seen once. Its target is not known. No cell sorting was done before RNA was extracted from the tissue. This non-tumor lung sample came from over 3 cm beyond the tumor edge. Between August and November 2014, newly diagnosed, chemotherapy-naive lung cancer patients underwent thoracic surgery in China. The source of the sample is a study of tumor and adjacent non-tumor tissue in lung cancer. Study in general: There were 11 to 12 adenocarcinoma, 2 squamous cell carcinoma and 1 small cell lung cancer cases. Whole-study results and caveats: Top 100 clones took a larger repertoire share in normal lung.

A modified ARM-PCR protocol with three rounds of nested PCR amplified TCRbeta. Via MiXCR, TCRdb re-called the multiplex PCR reads, giving one row per CDR3 protein. Among about 75,000 distinct CDR3 sequences listed, around 70% were seen once. The CDR3 is made up of 13 amino acids. Germline CDR1 DFQATT, CDR2 SNEGSKA (reference sequence). V and J are TRBV20-1 and TRBJ2-7; D is possibly TRBD2 (5 bases). Source material: distant non-tumor lung tissue. The sequence was collected from a woman aged 45 to 65 with non-small cell lung cancer. For the CDR3, the DNA is TGCAGCCCTAAACTAGAGAGGGACTACGAGCAGTACTTC. Protein: CSPKLERDYEQYF.